This passage covers 9 T cell receptor beta chains from one sample sequenced in a study of T-cell reconstitution after alpha-beta-depleted transplantation in children. Unique molecular identifiers were used to barcode this TCRbeta library. One entry per CDR3 protein, called by TCRdb with MiXCR from the PCR reads. This table holds 250,000 to 300,000 distinct CDR3 sequences, roughly a tenth found once. The sample was PBMCs, taken before TCRalphabeta/CD19-depleted stem cell transplant. The receptors here all came from a boy in the first two years of life with acute myeloid leukemia, due to receive a stem cell transplant.

This clonotype was seen only a few times. V usage is TRBV15 and J usage is TRBJ2-5; 9 positions agree with TRBD1. The CDR3 covers 15 residues. V dropped 4 bases and J dropped 3; count of bases not matched to a gene: 6. Germline V gene data show CDR1 as LNHNV and CDR2 as YYDKDF (reference sequence). The CDR3 spells CATSILRDREETQYF. DNA of the CDR3: TGTGCCACCAGCATCCTCCGGGACAGGGAAGAGACCCAGTACTTC. Full variable domain (outside the CDR3, taken from reference TRBV15 and TRBJ2-5): DAMVIQNPRYQVTQFGKPVTLSCSQTLNHNVMYWYQQKSSQAPKLLFHYYDKDFNNEADTPDNFQSRRPNTSFCFLDIRSPGLGDTAMYLCATSILRDREETQYFGPGTRLLVL.

This clonotype was counted a few times. This chain joins TRBV19 and TRBJ2-5; 13 nucleotides match TRBD2. The CDR3 runs to 16 residues. With V trimmed by 5 bases and J by 5 bases, 8 bases remained unmatched. CDR1 and CDR2 (germline): LNHDA, SQIVND (reference sequence). The CDR3 nucleotides are TGTGCCAGTAGTCCCTGGACTAGCGGGAGTGTGGAGACCCAGTACTTC. This sequence encodes CASSPWTSGSVETQYF.

Details on this clonotype: A much larger clone lies a single base off, so this may be a read error. The conserved final phenylalanine or tryptophan is absent from the CDR3, which likely points to a read error. The CDR3 here is CASTAGEDTQYL. The CDR3 DNA reads as TGTGCCAGCACCGCAGGGGAAGATACGCAGTATCTT. The V and J genes are TRBV7-2 and TRBJ2-3; maybe TRBD1 (6 bases). The CDR3 length is 12 residues. The germline CDR1 and CDR2 sequences are SGHTA and FQGNSA. V was cut by 7 bases and J by 5 bases, with 10 bases left in between.

This clonotype has at least ten counts. This chain connects TRBV18 to TRBJ2-3; TRBD1 is a possible D gene (5 bases). This CDR3 is built from 15 residues. Trimming cost V 3 bases and J 2 bases, with 12 bases left between them. CDR1 is KGHSH, CDR2 LQKENI, per germline. Written as DNA, the CDR3 is TGTGCCAGCTCACCCGCGCAAGGGGCCACAGATACGCAGTATTTT. It is translated as CASSPAQGATDTQYF.

This clonotype was observed at least ten times. The rearrangement links TRBV6-5 to TRBJ2-7; either TRBD1 or TRBD2 may fit D (7 bases each). The CDR3 is made up of 14 amino acids. Germline CDR1 is MNHEY and CDR2 is SVGAGI. Trimming removed 2 bases at V and 4 bases at J, with 12 bases between. The CDR3 spells CASSYGRGGYEQYF. The CDR3 region has the DNA TGTGCCAGCAGTTACGGCAGGGGGGGGTACGAGCAGTACTTC.

This clonotype came up many times. The rearrangement links TRBV10-3 to TRBJ2-2; TRBD2 matches at 7 bases. Germline CDR1 ENHRY, CDR2 SYGVKD. The CDR3 loop spans 13 amino acids. J was trimmed by 6 bases and V by 6 bases; bases with no gene match: 4. CDR3 bases: TGTGCCATCAGGGGACGGGGGGCCGGGGAGCTGTTTTTT. It yields the protein CAIRGRGAGELFF.

This clonotype was detected many times. The chain recombines TRBV7-6 with TRBJ2-5; TRBD2 aligns across 7 bases. After removal of 0 bases from V and 2 bases from J, the junction contained 9 bases not matched to a gene. Germline-derived CDR1 and CDR2 are SGHVS and FNYEAQ. CDR3 size: 17 residues. CDR3 sequence (DNA): TGTGCCAGCAGCTTAGCGCCTAGCGGCGGATTACAAGAGACCCAGTACTTC. It yields the protein CASSLAPSGGLQETQYF.

Of note for this clonotype: This may come from a read error, since a much larger clone is one base off. This chain's CDR3 is CACSLIGGVNQDTQYF. CDR3 in DNA: TGTGCCTGCAGCTTAATCGGCGGGGTTAACCAAGATACGCAGTATTTT. The V call is TRBV7-3, the J call TRBJ2-3, with a tentative D call TRBD2 (6 bases). This CDR3 contains 16 residues. Germline V gene data show CDR1 as SGHTA and CDR2 as FQGTGA.

This clonotype has just a few counts. V and J are TRBV9 and TRBJ2-3; D not certain. This CDR3 has 14 residues. Germline V gene data show CDR1 as SGDLS and CDR2 as YYNGEE. V was shortened by 6 bases and J by 4 bases, with 15 bases between the two germline ends. The CDR3 bases are TGTGCCAGCACCAGCAGAACCAGTGCAGATACGCAGTATTTT. Protein: CASTSRTSADTQYF.